The clone carrying this T cell receptor beta chain was recorded only once. The antigen is undetermined. Of the isolated RNA, all was reverse transcribed, and so the sequenced material was expressed TCRB transcripts. TCRdb keeps only in-frame clones here, not all; method: immunoSEQ multiplex PCR. Of 250,000 to 350,000 clones detected, 12% to 15% appear once; the ten largest clones hold more than 6.5%. These data come from a study of beta chain features in type 1 diabetes. Study-wide findings and caveats: When VDJ junctions were examined, type 1 diabetes patients showed fewer insertions and more deletions. It was among patients, rather than healthy donors, that naive, central memory and Treg TCRB repertoires appeared more similar.

The CDR3 spans 15 residues. The specimen sequenced was central memory CD4+ T cells from blood. The V and J genes are TRBV7-5 and TRBJ2-1; the D segment call TRBD2 is taken from the table without a DNA check. TRBV7-5 is recorded as a pseudogene. The sequence was collected from a man aged 25-40 years in good health. The CDR3 is CARSGRDSGSNEQFF. CDR3 coding DNA: TGTGCCAGAAGCGGTCGGGATAGCGGGAGTAATGAGCAGTTCTTC.